The rows below give T cell receptor beta chains drawn from one sample of a study of cytomegalovirus exposure and HLA in healthy donors. TCRdb keeps only in-frame clones here, not all; method: immunoSEQ multiplex PCR. The data contain roughly 120,000 clones, over 75% of them singletons. The sequenced material came from PBMCs. These receptors were taken from a woman aged 40 to 50 in good health and CMV-seropositive. Each CDR3 is given with its conserved first and last residue. The D gene is left open where the match is weak. Clone size is stated in some rows and not others, as once, few, many or a class when expanded.

TGTGCCAGCAGTCAGGGCCTCCTCTACGAGCAGTACTTC	CASSQGLLYEQYF	.	.	TRBJ2-7	TRBV6-5
TGCAGTGCCAGCGGGAGGAATGAGCAGTTCTTC	CSASGRNEQFF	TRBD2	once	TRBJ2-1	TRBV20-1
TGTGCCACCAGCGTTAATACAGGGCCTGGATCTTATGGCTACACCTTC	CATSVNTGPGSYGYTF	.	.	TRBJ1-2	TRBV15
TGTGCCAGCAGCGGCGCCGCGGCAAACAATGAGCAGTTCTTC	CASSGAAANNEQFF	.	.	TRBJ2-1	TRBV27
TGCGCCAGCAGCTTTTTTGTTACGGGGGTACGGACCGGGGAGCTGTTTTTT	CASSFFVTGVRTGELFF	.	.	TRBJ2-2	TRBV5-1
TGCGCCAGCAGCCGTTCGGACAGGTCGAACGAGCAGTACTTC	CASSRSDRSNEQYF	TRBD1	.	TRBJ2-7	TRBV4-1
TGTGCCAGTAGTATAGTGCTAGCGGGATCCTACGAGCAGTACTTC	CASSIVLAGSYEQYF	TRBD2	.	TRBJ2-7	TRBV19
TGTGCCAGCAGTTTTGAGGGTAATGAAAAACTGTTTTTT	CASSFEGNEKLFF	.	.	TRBJ1-4	TRBV27
TGTGCCAGCAGCGTTATAGCGGGAGGGCCGAACAATGAGCAGTTCTTC	CASSVIAGGPNNEQFF	TRBD2	.	TRBJ2-1	TRBV2
TGTGCCAGCTCACCGGATAACAGGGGATCTGGAAACACCATATATTTT	CASSPDNRGSGNTIYF	TRBD1	.	TRBJ1-3	TRBV18
TGTGCCAGCAGTGAAATTAATCCAGATACGCAGTATTTT	CASSEINPDTQYF	.	.	TRBJ2-3	TRBV6-1
TGCAGTGCTAGACAGATAAATACGCAGTATTTT	CSARQINTQYF	.	few	TRBJ2-3	TRBV20-1
TGTGCCAGCAGCTTCAGCGGGCTAGCGGAAGAGACCTACGAGCAGTACTTC	CASSFSGLAEETYEQYF	TRBD2	.	TRBJ2-7	TRBV11-2
TGTGCCAGCAGCCTGACTAGCGGGAGTGGCGAGCAGTACTTC	CASSLTSGSGEQYF	TRBD2	.	TRBJ2-7	TRBV7-2
TGTGCCACCAGCAGACCCCTAGGGACAGGGGAGAACACCGGGGAGCTGTTTTTT	CATSRPLGTGENTGELFF	TRBD1	.	TRBJ2-2	TRBV15
TGTGCCAGCAGGCCGGGACAGGGGGCCAATCAGCCCCAGCATTTT	CASRPGQGANQPQHF	TRBD1	.	TRBJ1-5	TRBV6-5
TGCGCCAGCAGCCCTCGGACAGGAGACTCTGGAAACACCATATATTTT	CASSPRTGDSGNTIYF	TRBD1	.	TRBJ1-3	TRBV4-1
TGTGCCAGCAGTGAATTGTCCGGGAGAGGTGAGCAGTTCTTC	CASSELSGRGEQFF	.	.	TRBJ2-1	TRBV6-1
TGTGCCAGCAGTTTATGGTCAGGGCACAATGAGCAGTTCTTC	CASSLWSGHNEQFF	.	.	TRBJ2-1	TRBV28
TGTGCCAGCAGGCAAAACCCTAGCGGGAGGGACGAGCAGTTCTTC	CASRQNPSGRDEQFF	TRBD2	once	TRBJ2-1	TRBV2
TGTGCCAGCAGCCCTCCGTACAGGGGGAATGGCTACACCTTC	CASSPPYRGNGYTF	TRBD1	.	TRBJ1-2	TRBV11-2
TGTGCCAGCAGCCCCGGGACTAGCCAAAGCAATGAGCAGTTCTTC	CASSPGTSQSNEQFF	TRBD2	.	TRBJ2-1	TRBV11-2
TGTGCCAGCAGTAGACAGGATAGCTTTAGCAATCAGCCCCAGCATTTT	CASSRQDSFSNQPQHF	.	.	TRBJ1-5	TRBV28
TGTGCCAGCAGTTCCGACGTCAGGGGCGAGCAGTACTTC	CASSSDVRGEQYF	.	.	TRBJ2-7	TRBV7-9
TGTGCCAGCAGCCCTAGAACAGGGCCCCAAGAGACCCAGTACTTC	CASSPRTGPQETQYF	.	few	TRBJ2-5	TRBV11-2
TGTGCCAGCAGCTTAATTCTGGGTAGCGGTGAAAAACTGTTTTTT	CASSLILGSGEKLFF	.	.	TRBJ1-4	TRBV11-1